This note documents a single TCR beta chain sequence. The sample belongs to a study of blood T cell repertoires in COVID-19. Overall study context: PBMCs, B-cell-depleted T cells, or T cells were the source of the cDNA or gDNA that made up the material.

Patients from Seattle were sampled longitudinally, starting during active infection. The authors' processing: Researchers report that nucleated cell counts were estimated from reference gene primer amplification. Repertoires were generated with immunoSEQ multiplex PCR, while TCRdb's copy carries only in-frame clones and drops some. From that table come the V and J calls and clone size; the DNA was used to work out D and trimming. This table has roughly 220,000 clones, roughly four fifths appearing once. This CDR3 is 13 amino acids long. V was pared by 5 bases and J by 5 bases, with 15 bases between. Germline lookup yields CDR1 GTSNPN and CDR2 SVGIG (reference sequence).

The chain joins TRBV30 to TRBJ1-2; weak D call: TRBD1 (5 bases). The receptor comes from an elderly woman with COVID-19, enrolled during active disease. Source material: peripheral blood. CDR3 DNA sequence: TGTGCCTGGTCTTTCCAGGGCCGGTATGGCTACACCTTC. Translating it yields CAWSFQGRYGYTF.